Each of the 9 T cell receptor beta chains below was sequenced from the same sample in a study of blood T cell repertoires in COVID-19 (dated by TCRdb to about 2020). Libraries were made using the immunoSEQ multiplex PCR assay. The source is immuneACCESS, and TCRdb retained only in-frame sequences with V and J called. Part of the clones is not carried over; for the studies checked, unresolved V genes explain less than half of this, and the remainder is unexplained. The sample yields 300,000 to 400,000 clones; 75% to 90% were counted once. Together, the top ten hold about 7.1% of the sample. The sequenced material came from peripheral blood. These receptors all come from a woman aged 55-70 years with COVID-19, enrolled during active disease.

This clone appeared a single time. The chain employs TRBV5-1 and TRBJ2-1; 8 bases line up with TRBD2. CDR1 is SGHRS and CDR2 is YFSETQ in the germline V gene. The CDR3 is 15 amino acids. V was pared by 6 bases and J by 6 bases, with 11 bases of the junction left unmatched. DNA for the CDR3: TGCGCCAGCACCTTCGCCCCCGGACTAGCCAATGAGCAGTTCTTC. It encodes CASTFAPGLANEQFF.

V and J are TRBV10-3 and TRBJ2-7; D is perhaps TRBD2 (6 bases). The length of the CDR3 is 16 residues. Germline V gene lookup returns CDR1 ENHRY and CDR2 SYGVKD. Trimming left V 4 bases short and J 6 bases short, with 22 bases between. CDR3 region: CAISGSRAGRVGEQYF. For the CDR3, the DNA is TGTGCCATCAGTGGGAGCCGAGCGGGCAGGGTCGGCGAGCAGTACTTC.

The chain has TRBV9 and TRBJ2-5; 8 bases are shared with TRBD2. Trimming at V came to 4 bases and at J to 4 bases, leaving 6 bases not matched to a gene. Germline CDR1 is SGDLS and CDR2 is YYNGEE. The CDR3 spans 14 residues. The CDR3 sequence is CASSPRTSPETQYF. In DNA, the CDR3 is TGTGCCAGCAGCCCCCGGACTAGCCCAGAGACCCAGTACTTC. The whole variable domain, remainder taken from reference TRBV9 and TRBJ2-5, is DSGVTQTPKHLITATGQRVTLRCSPRSGDLSVYWYQQSLDQGLQFLIQYYNGEERAKGNILERFSAQQFPDLHSELNLSSLELGDSALYFCASSPRTSPETQYFGPGTRLLVL.

The rearrangement uses TRBV7-8 and TRBJ2-7, with 8 bases matching TRBD1. The ends lost 4 bases at V and 6 bases at J; junction bases unmatched: 14. The CDR3 length is 16 residues. The germline gives CDR1 SGHVS, CDR2 FQNEAQ. This CDR3 reads CASSSAPGAGTGEQYF. CDR3 DNA: TGTGCCAGCAGCTCGGCTCCGGGAGCAGGGACAGGCGAGCAGTACTTC.

The chain carries TRBV4-2 and TRBJ1-6, with D possibly TRBD1 on 5 matching bases. From germline, CDR1 is LGHNA and CDR2 YNFKEQ. The CDR3 runs 15 residues. Trimming removed 0 bases from V and 4 bases from J, with 7 bases in between. The CDR3 loop is CASSQDNRYNSPLHF. DNA of the CDR3: TGTGCCAGCAGCCAAGATAACAGGTATAATTCACCCCTCCACTTT.

The V gene is TRBV11-2, the J gene TRBJ1-3, with D hard to call. Germline-derived CDR1 and CDR2 are SGHAT and FQNNGV. V was trimmed by 1 base and J by 4 bases, leaving 14 bases between them. This CDR3 region has 16 residues. As DNA, the CDR3 is TGTGCCAGCAGCTTAGCCGGAGCCCGGCTAGGAAACACCATATATTTT. This encodes CASSLAGARLGNTIYF.

In its sample, this clone was seen a few times. The chain is built from TRBV5-4 and TRBJ1-1, with D possibly matching TRBD1 (5 bases). Germline V gene sequence: CDR1 SGHNT, CDR2 YYREEE (reference sequence). The CDR3 totals 14 residues. The V and J ends lost 0 bases and 5 bases respectively, with 11 bases between them. Here the CDR3 reads CASSLEGLGTEAFF. CDR3 DNA: TGTGCCAGCAGCTTGGAGGGGTTGGGGACTGAAGCTTTCTTT.

V is TRBV7-3 and J is TRBJ1-2, with D maybe TRBD1 (6 bases). With 2 bases removed from V and 4 bases from J, the gap between germline ends came to 14 bases. The germline CDR1 and CDR2 sequences are SGHTA and FQGTGA. This CDR3 is 15 amino acids long. In DNA form, the CDR3 reads TGTGCCAGCAGCTTAGAAGGGACATCGGGCTATGGCTACACCTTC. This codes for CASSLEGTSGYGYTF.

Remarks on this clone: The same CDR3 also results from other DNA sequences found in this sample. The CDR3 protein is CASSLGLAAYNEQFF. Written as DNA, the CDR3 is TGTGCCAGCAGCTTAGGACTAGCGGCCTACAATGAGCAGTTCTTC. V gene TRBV7-3 combines with J gene TRBJ2-1, with TRBD2 identical over 10 bases. CDR1 is SGHTA, CDR2 FQGTGA, per germline. The ends lost 2 bases at V and 2 bases at J; junction bases unmatched: 0. The CDR3 spans 15 residues. Complete variable domain (other parts from reference TRBV7-3 and TRBJ2-1): GAGVSQTPSNKVTEKGKYVELRCDPISGHTALYWYRQSLGQGPEFLIYFQGTGAADDSGLPNDRFFAVRPEGSVSTLKIQRTERGDSAVYLCASSLGLAAYNEQFFGPGTRLTVL.